These 29 T cell receptor beta chains came from one sample sequenced in a study of T cells in Graves' hyperthyroidism and ophthalmopathy. RNA transcripts served as the template for amplifying TCR beta CDR3 regions. TCR CDR3 underwent first-round RT-PCR with the HTBI primer set. TCRdb analysed the multiplex PCR reads with MiXCR anew, one entry per CDR3 protein. This table holds under 700,000 distinct CDR3 sequences, 46% found once. Sequencing used peripheral blood or thyroid tissue (not recorded which). These receptors were obtained from a woman aged 18 to 35 with Graves' hyperthyroidism.

The sample holds many counts of this clonotype. The J gene is TRBJ1-5, the V gene TRBV2, with D hard to call. From germline, CDR1 is SNHLY and CDR2 FYNNEI. V shed 1 base and J shed 4 bases, with 8 bases lying between them. This CDR3 is 14 amino acids long. The CDR3 loop reads CASSEGAENQPQHF. CDR3 nucleotides: TGTGCCAGCAGTGAAGGGGCGGAGAATCAGCCCCAGCATTTT. Drawing the rest from reference TRBV2 and TRBJ1-5, the complete variable domain is EPEVTQTPSHQVTQMGQEVILRCVPISNHLYFYWYRQILGQKVEFLVSFYNNEISEKSEIFDDQFSVERPDGSNFTLKIRSTKLEDSAMYFCASSEGAENQPQHFGDGTRLSIL.

This clonotype was detected only a few times. The chain joins TRBV6-6 to TRBJ1-4; 7 bases are shared with TRBD1. Germline values: CDR1 MNHNY, CDR2 SVGAGI (reference sequence). There are 14 residues in the CDR3. Trimming took 6 bases from V and 5 from J; bases not matched to a gene: 6. CDR3 in amino acids: CASRGDRSNEKLFF. CDR3 bases: TGTGCCAGCAGGGGGGACAGATCGAATGAAAAACTGTTTTTT.

The chain couples TRBV10-2 to TRBJ1-1; no reliable D call. Trimming took off 0 bases at V and 1 base at J, with 6 bases between the two ends. The CDR3 runs to 14 residues. Germline values: CDR1 WSHSY, CDR2 SAAADI. This CDR3 is CASSESEGNTEAFF. In DNA form, the CDR3 reads TGCGCCAGCAGTGAGTCCGAGGGGAACACTGAAGCTTTCTTT.

CDR3: CASSQMARTDSGANVLTF. CDR3 coding DNA: TGTGCCAGCAGCCAGATGGCCAGGACCGACTCTGGGGCCAACGTCCTGACTTTC. J is TRBJ2-6 and V is TRBV7-2; D not certain. CDR3 length: 18 residues. Between the trimmed V and J ends, which lost 5 bases and 0 bases, there was a span of 17 bases. Per germline, CDR1 SGHTA and CDR2 FQGNSA. Combining the CDR3 with reference TRBV7-2 and TRBJ2-6 gives the whole variable domain GAGVSQSPSNKVTEKGKDVELRCDPISGHTALYWYRQSLGQGLEFLIYFQGNSAPDKSGLPSDRFSAERTGGSVSTLTIQRTQQEDSAVYLCASSQMARTDSGANVLTFGAGSRLTVL.

The V and J genes are TRBV10-3 and TRBJ2-7, with D uncertain. Germline assignment: CDR1 ENHRY and CDR2 SYGVKD. CDR3 length equals 14 residues. The V end lost 10 bases, the J end lost 0 bases, and 16 bases lay between the germline ends. In nucleotides, the CDR3 is TGTGCCAGCAGCCGAAACGGGCCCTCCTACGAGCAGTACTTC. Protein sequence: CASSRNGPSYEQYF.

This clonotype was picked up a small number of times. A much larger clone is a single base away; this may be a read error. The V call is TRBV25-1, the J call TRBJ2-7, with a possible D match to TRBD1 (6 bases). Germline CDR1 and CDR2: MGHDK and SYGVNS. The CDR3 has 13 residues. V dropped 4 bases and J dropped 1 base, with 8 bases sitting between them. CDR3 DNA sequence: TGTGCCAGCAGTGCGGGACATTCCTACGAGCAGTACTTC. Translating it yields CASSAGHSYEQYF.

This clonotype was recorded at least ten times. The chain uses TRBV29-1 and TRBJ1-5; D uncertain. The CDR3 totals 12 residues. The V gene's germline CDR1 is SQVTM and CDR2 ANQGSEA. The V end lost 7 bases, the J end lost 4 bases, and 11 bases lay between the germline ends. CDR3 loop: CSAKNGNQPQHF. CDR3 sequence (DNA): TGCAGCGCTAAAAATGGTAATCAGCCCCAGCATTTT.

This clonotype turned up a few times. The CDR3: CASSLDGGAGTEAFF. The CDR3 DNA follows: TGTGCCAGCAGCCTGGACGGGGGCGCCGGCACTGAAGCTTTCTTT. J is TRBJ1-1 and V is TRBV25-1; possibly TRBD1 for D (6 bases). The germline V gene encodes CDR1 MGHDK and CDR2 SYGVNS. Trimming stripped 6 bases from V and 4 bases from J, with 18 bases between. The CDR3 has 15 residues. Based on the CDR3 plus reference TRBV25-1 and TRBJ1-1, the full variable domain is EADIYQTPRYLVIGTGKKITLECSQTMGHDKMYWYQQDPGMELHLIHYSYGVNSTEKGDLSSESTVSRIRTEHFPLTLESARPSHTSQYLCASSLDGGAGTEAFFGQGTRLTVV.

Ten or more counts support this clonotype. The chain carries TRBV29-1 and TRBJ1-2; D not resolved. With 3 bases removed from V and 5 bases from J, the gap between germline ends came to 16 bases. Germline CDR1 and CDR2: SQVTM and ANQGSEA. This CDR3 has 14 amino acids. CDR3: CSVDVSRYEYGYTF. The CDR3 nucleotides are TGCAGCGTTGATGTCAGCCGATACGAGTATGGCTACACCTTC.

There are a few counts of this clonotype. The chain joins TRBV7-8 to TRBJ2-5; 8 bases are a match to TRBD1. The germline V gene encodes CDR1 SGHVS and CDR2 FQNEAQ. V lost 1 base, J lost 0 bases, and 4 bases stayed unmatched. The CDR3 runs to 16 residues. The DNA of the CDR3 is TGTGCCAGCAGCTTAGTCACAGGGGGTCACCAAGAGACCCAGTACTTC. Protein product: CASSLVTGGHQETQYF. The full variable domain, its missing parts supplied by reference TRBV7-8 and TRBJ2-5, is GAGVSQSPRYKVAKRGQDVALRCDPISGHVSLFWYQQALGQGPEFLTYFQNEAQLDKSGLPSDRFFAERPEGSVSTLKIQRTQQEDSAVYLCASSLVTGGHQETQYFGPGTRLLVL.

This rearrangement joins TRBV12-3 or TRBV12-4 to TRBJ2-7; unclear D gene. There are 13 residues in the CDR3. Trimming stripped 5 bases from V and 6 bases from J, with 14 bases between. The CDR3 DNA reads as TGTGCCAGCAGTCACGGACCCCTCTCCGAGCAGTACTTC. Translation gives CASSHGPLSEQYF.

The chain carries TRBV25-1 and TRBJ1-1; D ambiguous. Trimming left V 7 bases short and J 0 bases short, with 9 bases between. The CDR3 has 13 residues. Germline V gene data show CDR1 as MGHDK and CDR2 as SYGVNS. The CDR3 DNA reads as TGTGCCAGCATGTACAACCTGAACACTGAAGCTTTCTTT. It is translated as CASMYNLNTEAFF.

On this clonotype: Since no conserved phenylalanine or tryptophan closes the CDR3, a read error is the likely cause. The DNA is left out, because the CDR3 cannot be placed on it with certainty; the CDR3 is given as TCRdb lists it. The V gene is TRBV29-1, the J gene TRBJ2-5; the table's D call, TRBD1, has no DNA check behind it. Germline CDR1 SQVTM, CDR2 ANQGSEA. Inclusive of both ends, the CDR3 amounts to 15 amino acids. The CDR3 spells CSVEGTDNYGYTFGS.

This clonotype occurred once. J is TRBJ1-1 and V is TRBV11-3; D perhaps matches TRBD1 (5 bases). This CDR3 is 14 amino acids long. Germline-derived CDR1 and CDR2 are SGHNT and YENEEA. The germline V and J ends were trimmed by 5 bases and 1 base, with 11 bases remaining between them. CDR3 sequence: CASSPPTENTEAFF. CDR3 DNA: TGTGCCAGCAGCCCGCCGACAGAGAACACTGAAGCTTTCTTT.

The sample holds a few counts of this clonotype. One end of the junction does not line up with germline, which may come from a read error. This rearrangement joins TRBV7-9 to TRBJ1-1, with D unresolved. The CDR3 totals 15 residues. Germline V gene data show CDR1 as SEHNR and CDR2 as FQNEAQ (reference sequence). DNA of the CDR3: TGCGCCAGCAGCATTCGGCAGTTAATGAACACTGAAGCTTTCTTT. Protein sequence: CASSIRQLMNTEAFF.

In this sample, this clonotype turned up once. The J gene is TRBJ1-6, the V gene TRBV7-8; D not certain. Between the trimmed V and J ends, which lost 11 bases and 4 bases, there was a span of 9 bases. Germline values: CDR1 SGHVS, CDR2 FQNEAQ. The CDR3 is made up of 12 amino acids. In DNA, the CDR3 is TGTGCCTGGGAAAAGTATAATTCACCCCTCCACTTT. It encodes CAWEKYNSPLHF. The complete variable domain, with remaining parts taken from reference TRBV7-8 and TRBJ1-6, reads GAGVSQSPRYKVAKRGQDVALRCDPISGHVSLFWYQQALGQGPEFLTYFQNEAQLDKSGLPSDRFFAERPEGSVSTLKIQRTQQEDSAVYLCAWEKYNSPLHFGNGTRLTVT.

This clonotype was detected only a few times. J is TRBJ1-6 and V is TRBV27; 8 bases match TRBD1. V lost 6 bases, J lost 8 bases, and 6 bases stayed unmatched. The CDR3 is 14 amino acids. Looked up from germline, CDR1 is MNHEY and CDR2 is SMNVEV (reference sequence). The CDR3 DNA reads as TGTGCCAGCAGATGGACAGGGTCGGATTCACCCCTCCACTTT. It encodes CASRWTGSDSPLHF.

This chain links TRBV25-1 with TRBJ2-7; TRBD1 agrees at 8 bases. The CDR3 loop spans 13 amino acids. J lost 6 bases, V lost 5 bases, and 6 bases had no gene match. The germline gives CDR1 MGHDK, CDR2 SYGVNS. The CDR3: CASSRRQGSEQYF. CDR3 in DNA: TGTGCCAGCAGTCGCCGACAGGGGAGCGAGCAGTACTTC.

This chain connects TRBV5-1 to TRBJ1-2; 7 bases line up with TRBD1. Per the germline V gene, CDR1 is SGHRS and CDR2 is YFSETQ. CDR3 length: 12 amino acids. The V gene end was trimmed by 4 bases and the J gene end by 7 bases; junction bases not matched to a gene: 4. CDR3 residues: CASSRTGCGYTF. In nucleotides, the CDR3 is TGCGCCAGCAGCAGGACAGGCTGTGGCTACACCTTC.

The table lists this clonotype with a few counts. The chain combines TRBV2 with TRBJ2-7; a weak D match, TRBD1 (5 bases). This CDR3 has 12 amino acids. The V gene's germline CDR1 is SNHLY and CDR2 FYNNEI. Trimming pared 6 bases from V and 3 bases from J, leaving 9 bases between. The CDR3 sequence: CASSRDYYEQYF. The CDR3 nucleotides are TGTGCCAGCAGCAGGGATTACTACGAGCAGTACTTC.

This clonotype was seen only once. This chain connects TRBV12-3 or TRBV12-4 to TRBJ1-5; D unclear. The CDR3 spans 13 residues. With 8 bases removed from V and 2 bases from J, the gap between germline ends came to 10 bases. CDR3 nucleotide sequence: TGTGCCAGCCCTGAAGAGGGCAATCAGCCCCAGCATTTT. It encodes CASPEEGNQPQHF.

Worth noting for this clonotype: This may stem from a read error, because a much larger clone lies one nucleotide away. The CDR3 protein is CATSRAYEANTGELFF. The CDR3, as DNA: TGTGCCACCAGCAGAGCCTATGAGGCGAACACCGGGGAGCTGTTTTTT. J is TRBJ2-2 and V is TRBV15; the D is unclear. V lost 1 base, J lost 0 bases, and 9 bases lay in between. The CDR3 covers 16 residues. CDR1 is LNHNV, CDR2 YYDKDF, per germline (reference sequence).

This clonotype came up a few times. V usage is TRBV12-3 or TRBV12-4 and J usage is TRBJ1-4; TRBD1 matches at 10 bases. With V trimmed by 4 bases and J by 4 bases, 15 bases remained unmatched. This CDR3 is built from 19 residues. The CDR3 coding sequence is TGTGCCAGCAGTTCGCAGCGGTCCCGGGACAGGGGCGTTAATGAAAAACTGTTTTTT. It yields the protein CASSSQRSRDRGVNEKLFF.

The CDR3 nucleotides are TGCAGCCGAAAGACAGGGGAAGCTTTCTTT. Translated, it gives CSRKTGEAFF. The rearrangement uses TRBV29-1 and TRBJ1-1; 7 bases fit TRBD1. The CDR3 length is 10 residues. V was clipped by 8 bases and J by 8 bases; unmatched bases: 5. The V gene's germline CDR1 is SQVTM and CDR2 ANQGSEA. Full variable domain (missing parts from reference TRBV29-1 and TRBJ1-1): SAVISQKPSRDICQRGTSLTIQCQVDSQVTMMFWYRQQPGQSLTLIATANQGSEATYESGFVIDKFPISRPNLTFSTLTVSNMSPEDSSIYLCSRKTGEAFFGQGTRLTVV.

In this sample, this clonotype turned up a few times. This rearrangement joins TRBV5-1 to TRBJ2-5; D gene uncertain. The CDR3 has 13 amino acids. CDR1 and CDR2 (germline): SGHRS, YFSETQ. V lost 3 bases and J lost 2, with 8 bases in between. CDR3 nucleotides: TGCGCCAGCAGCTGGGCCTCACAAGAGACCCAGTACTTC. Protein product: CASSWASQETQYF.

This clonotype was seen more than once but under ten times. The genes are TRBV9 and TRBJ2-7; maybe TRBD2 (5 bases). The germline CDR1 and CDR2 sequences are SGDLS and YYNGEE. The ends were cut back, 4 bases at V and 2 bases at J, with 10 bases in the middle. The CDR3 covers 13 residues. The CDR3 region has the DNA TGTGCCAGCAGCCCGGGAAACACCTACGAGCAGTACTTC. Protein product: CASSPGNTYEQYF.

A note on this clonotype: Just one base apart from a much larger clone, this may be a read error. The chain combines TRBV7-3 with TRBJ2-7; perhaps D is TRBD1 or TRBD2 (5 bases each). Germline V gene lookup returns CDR1 SGHTA and CDR2 FQGTGA. Trimming took 2 bases from V and 6 from J, leaving 8 bases between them. The CDR3 is 12 amino acids. The CDR3 bases are TGTGCCAGCAGCTTAGACGGGGCCGAGCAGTACTTC. This codes for CASSLDGAEQYF.

J is TRBJ2-3 and V is TRBV2; 11 positions match TRBD2. The V gene's germline CDR1 is SNHLY and CDR2 FYNNEI. This CDR3 is built from 16 residues. Germline trimming cut 7 bases from V and 3 bases from J; bases unmatched to any gene: 9. DNA of the CDR3: TGTGCCAGCACTGGGGGGACTAGCGGACGTACAGATACGCAGTATTTT. Protein sequence: CASTGGTSGRTDTQYF. Using reference TRBV2 and TRBJ2-3 for the parts outside the CDR3, the full variable domain is EPEVTQTPSHQVTQMGQEVILRCVPISNHLYFYWYRQILGQKVEFLVSFYNNEISEKSEIFDDQFSVERPDGSNFTLKIRSTKLEDSAMYFCASTGGTSGRTDTQYFGPGTRLTVL.

The genes are TRBV24-1 and TRBJ1-1, with 9 bases lining up with TRBD1. V trimming: 4 bases; J trimming: 10 bases; junction bases outside the gene matches: 0. This CDR3 spans 11 amino acids. In germline, CDR1 is KGHDR, CDR2 SFDVKD. The CDR3 region has the DNA TGTGCCACCAGTGAACAGGGGGCAGCTTTCTTT. It translates to CATSEQGAAFF.